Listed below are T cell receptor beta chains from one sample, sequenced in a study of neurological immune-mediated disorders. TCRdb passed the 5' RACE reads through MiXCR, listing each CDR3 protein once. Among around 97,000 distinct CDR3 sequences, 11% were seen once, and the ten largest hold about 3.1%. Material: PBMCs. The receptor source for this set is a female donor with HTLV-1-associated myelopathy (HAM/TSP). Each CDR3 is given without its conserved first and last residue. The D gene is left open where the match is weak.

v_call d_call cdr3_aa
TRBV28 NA ASSSTVYEQY
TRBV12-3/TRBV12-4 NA ASSLYYVGQRNRELF
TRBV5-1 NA ASSTKLSGVSYNEQF
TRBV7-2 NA ASSLDVSPLH
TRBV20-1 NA SATLWGRYEQY
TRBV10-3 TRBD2 AISLPRAGGDNEQF
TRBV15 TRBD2 ATSRRTSSTDTQY
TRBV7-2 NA ASSPPPRGGAFQETQY
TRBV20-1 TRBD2 SARDTRGGPYEQY
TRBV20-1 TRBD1 SARNPQGAMGKLF
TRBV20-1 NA SARLTSTDTQY
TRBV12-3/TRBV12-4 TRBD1 ASSPLQGPGELF
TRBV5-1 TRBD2 ASSTTPGGGYEQY
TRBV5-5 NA ASSFWVSSYEQY
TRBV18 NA ASSPETGLNTEAF
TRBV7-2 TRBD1 ASSPDRGYEQY
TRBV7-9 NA ASSLQGPFGNTIY
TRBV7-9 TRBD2 ASSPRTSSYPRGTDTQY
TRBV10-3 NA AISESPSGRAYEQY
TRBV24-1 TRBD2 ATSTGTSGNYEQY
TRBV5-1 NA ASRIDGSSTDTQY
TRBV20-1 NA SAQSEGSPYNEQF
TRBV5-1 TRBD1 ASSLGQGAVEQY
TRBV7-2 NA ASSLVGGAGETQY
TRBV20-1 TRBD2 SARRRGGTDTQY
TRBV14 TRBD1 ASSRRQGADYGYT
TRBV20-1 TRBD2 SASIEAGAYNEQF
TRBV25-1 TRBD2 ASSELAGEETQY
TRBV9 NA ASSVVGNNEQF
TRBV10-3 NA AISSWGMLNTEAF
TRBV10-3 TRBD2 AIGETSVKEQF
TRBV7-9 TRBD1 ASSLERQGAGEQY
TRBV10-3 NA AISGRYNEQF
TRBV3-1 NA ASSEWRGDRNEQF
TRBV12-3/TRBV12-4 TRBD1 ASSQKGTGVVLSGYT
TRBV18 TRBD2 ASSPGTSGASTDTQY
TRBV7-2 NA ASQLLGTGELF
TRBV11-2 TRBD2 ASSFPSGGPANTGELF
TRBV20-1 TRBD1 SASARDRALPGANVLT
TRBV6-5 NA ASSYLLRGGGELF
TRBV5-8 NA ASSPTGGYGYT
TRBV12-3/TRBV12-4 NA ASSLKGVGTGDLF
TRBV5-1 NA ASGYQGGLEQY
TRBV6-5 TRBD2 ASRDTAGGDDTQY
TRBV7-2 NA ASSIQGADPYEQY
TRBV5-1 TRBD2 ASSSERGSDTQY